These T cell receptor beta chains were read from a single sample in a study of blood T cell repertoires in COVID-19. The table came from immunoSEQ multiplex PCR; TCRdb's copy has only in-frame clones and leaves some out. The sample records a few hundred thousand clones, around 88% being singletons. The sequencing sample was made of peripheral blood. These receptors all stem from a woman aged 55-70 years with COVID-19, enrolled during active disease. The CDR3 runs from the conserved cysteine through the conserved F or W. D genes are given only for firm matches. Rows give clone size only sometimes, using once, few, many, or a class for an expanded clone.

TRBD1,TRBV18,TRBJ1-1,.,TGTGCCAGCTCACCCCAGACAGGGTCGACTGAAGCTTTCTTT,CASSPQTGSTEAFF
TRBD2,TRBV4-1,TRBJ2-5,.,TGCGCCAGCAGCCAAGGTGGGACTAGCGGGGGCCAAGAGACCCAGTACTTC,CASSQGGTSGGQETQYF
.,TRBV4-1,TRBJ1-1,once,TGCGCCAGCAGCCAAGCGGTGAACACTGAAGCTTTCTTT,CASSQAVNTEAFF
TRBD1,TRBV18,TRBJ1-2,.,TGTGCCAGCTCACCATCAGTGACAGGGGGCGTAGTTGGCTACACCTTC,CASSPSVTGGVVGYTF
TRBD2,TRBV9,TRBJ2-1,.,TGTGCCAGCAGCGTAGGACTAGCCTCCAATGAGCAGTTCTTC,CASSVGLASNEQFF
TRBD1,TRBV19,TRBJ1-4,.,TGTGCCAGTAGTATGGACCTCGGGACAGGGGGCCGGGAAAAACTGTTTTTT,CASSMDLGTGGREKLFF
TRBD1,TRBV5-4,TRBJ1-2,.,TGTGCCAGCAGCTTGGTGGCAGGGGGACCTTATGGCTACACCTTC,CASSLVAGGPYGYTF
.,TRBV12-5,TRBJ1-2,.,TGTGCTAGTGGTTTGTTGGCAGGGAATGGCTACACCTTC,CASGLLAGNGYTF
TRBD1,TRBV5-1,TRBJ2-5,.,TGCGCCAGCAGCTTAACCGGGACAGGGCAAGAGACCCAGTACTTC,CASSLTGTGQETQYF
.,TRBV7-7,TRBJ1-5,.,TGTGCCAGCAGCCAGGGAACAGGGAGCAGCAATCAGCCCCAGCATTTT,CASSQGTGSSNQPQHF
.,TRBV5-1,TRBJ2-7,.,TGCGCCAGCAGCGGCGGAACCTACGAGCAGTACTTC,CASSGGTYEQYF
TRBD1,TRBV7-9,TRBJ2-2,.,TGTGCCAGCAGCTCCCAAGGCCGACAGGGGACCGGGGAGCTGTTTTTT,CASSSQGRQGTGELFF
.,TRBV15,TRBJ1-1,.,TGTGCCACCAGCAGAGATATAGGGGCTGGGACTGAAGCTTTCTTT,CATSRDIGAGTEAFF
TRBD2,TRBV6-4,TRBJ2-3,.,TGTGCCAGCAGTGACTTAAGCGGGGGGTCAGATACGCAGTATTTT,CASSDLSGGSDTQYF
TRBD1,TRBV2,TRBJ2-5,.,TGTGCCAGCAGTAAACAGGGGGCTGACCAAGAGACCCAGTACTTC,CASSKQGADQETQYF
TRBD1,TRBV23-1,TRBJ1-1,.,TGCGCCAGCAGTCAAGCCCTCCGGGACAGGGATTCTAACACTGAAGCTTTCTTT,CASSQALRDRDSNTEAFF
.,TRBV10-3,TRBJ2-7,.,TGTGCCGCCAAGCGAGAACCTACAGGGCTCGAGCAGTACTTC,CAAKREPTGLEQYF
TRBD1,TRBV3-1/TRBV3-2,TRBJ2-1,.,TGTGCCAGCAGCCAAGAATTCGAGACAGGGGTCCACAATGAGCAGTTCTTC,CASSQEFETGVHNEQFF
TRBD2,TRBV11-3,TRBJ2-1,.,TGTGCCAGCAGCTTAGGCGTTGGGGCTAGCGGGTACAATGAGCAGTTCTTC,CASSLGVGASGYNEQFF
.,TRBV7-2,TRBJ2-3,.,TGTGCCAGCAGGAACTCCGGGGATACGCAGTATTTT,CASRNSGDTQYF
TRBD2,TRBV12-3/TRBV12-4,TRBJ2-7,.,TGTGCCAGCAGTTCAAGCGGGGAATACGAGCAGTACTTC,CASSSSGEYEQYF
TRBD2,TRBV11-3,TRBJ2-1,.,TGTGCCAGCAGCTTAGAGCGGGGGGTCTCCTACAATGAGCAGTTCTTC,CASSLERGVSYNEQFF
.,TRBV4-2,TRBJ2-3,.,TGTGCCAGCAGCCGCTCCCCTAATCGAGGGGGGGCCCCAGATACGCAGTATTTT,CASSRSPNRGGAPDTQYF
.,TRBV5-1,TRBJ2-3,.,TGCGCCACCCAGGCGGGGGCCGTCACAGATACGCAGTATTTT,CATQAGAVTDTQYF
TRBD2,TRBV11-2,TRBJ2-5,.,TGTGCCAGCAGCTCCGGGACTAGCCAAGAGACCCAGTACTTC,CASSSGTSQETQYF
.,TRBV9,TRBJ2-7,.,TGTGCCAGCAGCGTAGAGGGGGAGGGGTACGAGCAGTACTTC,CASSVEGEGYEQYF
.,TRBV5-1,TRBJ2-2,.,TGCGCCAGCGGGGCACAGAGCGCGAACACCGGGGAGCTGTTTTTT,CASGAQSANTGELFF
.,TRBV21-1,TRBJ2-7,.,TGTGCCAGCCGGACCAGGGCGGCAAACGAGCAGTACTTC,CASRTRAANEQYF
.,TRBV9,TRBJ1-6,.,TGTGCCAGCAGCGTAGACAGGCGGAATTCACCCCTCCACTTT,CASSVDRRNSPLHF
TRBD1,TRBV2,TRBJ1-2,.,TGTGCCAGCAGTGGACCTACCTCCGGGACAGCCAGCGATTATGGCTACACCTTC,CASSGPTSGTASDYGYTF
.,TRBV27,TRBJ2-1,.,TGTGCCAGCAGTTTCAGTTCCTACAATGAGCAGTTCTTC,CASSFSSYNEQFF
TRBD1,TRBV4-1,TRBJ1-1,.,TGCGCCAGCAGCCCATCAGTGAGGGACAGGGGAACTGAAGCTTTCTTT,CASSPSVRDRGTEAFF
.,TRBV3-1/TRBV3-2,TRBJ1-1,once,TGTGCCAGCAGCCAAGACCCCAGGAGGTCGGCTGAAGCTTTCTTT,CASSQDPRRSAEAFF
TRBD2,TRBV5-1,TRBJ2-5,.,TGCGCCAGCAGCACCGGACTAGCCCTCCAAGAGACCCAGTACTTC,CASSTGLALQETQYF
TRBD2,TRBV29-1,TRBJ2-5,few,TGCAGCGTTGACTGGGTAGCGGGGGGCCCGGGAGGAGAGACCCAGTACTTC,CSVDWVAGGPGGETQYF
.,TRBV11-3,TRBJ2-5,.,TGTGCCAGCAGCCCAGGTCAGGTTTTACAAGAGACCCAGTACTTC,CASSPGQVLQETQYF
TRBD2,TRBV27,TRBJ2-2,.,TGTGCCAGCAGTTTGGGGGGGAGCACCGGGGAGCTGTTTTTT,CASSLGGSTGELFF
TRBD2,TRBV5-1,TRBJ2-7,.,TGCGCCAGCAGCTGGATGGCGGGGGGCCCCTACGAGCAGTACTTC,CASSWMAGGPYEQYF
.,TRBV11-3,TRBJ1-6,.,TGTGCCAGCAGCGTAGGGGGGCCGGGATCCTCACCCCTCCACTTT,CASSVGGPGSSPLHF
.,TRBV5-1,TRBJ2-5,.,TGCGCCAGCAGCACCACCTACGAGACAGCTGGTGGGACCCAGTACTTC,CASSTTYETAGGTQYF
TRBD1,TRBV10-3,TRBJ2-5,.,TGTGCCATCAGTGGGGAACCCGGGACAGGTTTAGAGACCCAGTACTTC,CAISGEPGTGLETQYF
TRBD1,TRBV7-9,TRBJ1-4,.,TGTGCCAGCAGAGGACAGGGGAGGGGTAATGAAAAACTGTTTTTT,CASRGQGRGNEKLFF
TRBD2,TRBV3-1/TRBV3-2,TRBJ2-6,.,TGTGCCAGCAGCCGGATGGCGGGGGGGCTCTCTGGGGCCAACGTCCTGACTTTC,CASSRMAGGLSGANVLTF
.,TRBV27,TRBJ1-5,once,TGTGCCAGCAGTTTATCCCTCGGGGGCAATCAGCCCCAGCATTTT,CASSLSLGGNQPQHF
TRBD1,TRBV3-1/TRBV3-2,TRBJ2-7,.,TGTGCCAGCAGCGACCGGGACAGGGGACCCGAGCAGTACTTC,CASSDRDRGPEQYF
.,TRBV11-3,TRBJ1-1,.,TGTGCCAGCAGCTTTTTTGGAGCGAACACTGAAGCTTTCTTT,CASSFFGANTEAFF
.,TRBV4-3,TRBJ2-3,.,TGCGCCAGCAGCCAAGAAGCGGGCGGGGAAGCAGATACGCAGTATTTT,CASSQEAGGEADTQYF
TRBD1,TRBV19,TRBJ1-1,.,TGTGCCACAAGGACAGGGGACACTGAAGCTTTCTTT,CATRTGDTEAFF
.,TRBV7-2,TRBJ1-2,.,TGTGCCAGCAGCTTAGGGGCTAACATCAACTATGGCTACACCTTC,CASSLGANINYGYTF
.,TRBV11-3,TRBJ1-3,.,TGTGCCAGCAGCTTAGGGGGCGCTGGAAACACCATATATTTT,CASSLGGAGNTIYF
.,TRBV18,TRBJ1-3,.,TGTGCCAGCTCTCCCCAGACAGCCACCTCTGGAAACACCATATATTTT,CASSPQTATSGNTIYF
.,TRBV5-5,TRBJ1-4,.,TGTGCCAGCAGCTTCATACCAGGTCTTACTGCCGGTGAAAAACTGTTTTTT,CASSFIPGLTAGEKLFF
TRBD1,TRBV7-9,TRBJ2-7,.,TGTGCCAGCAGACCCGGGACAGCGACCTACGAGCAGTACTTC,CASRPGTATYEQYF